This TCR beta chain comes out of a study of cytomegalovirus exposure and HLA in healthy donors. The CDR3 length is 14 residues. Germline CDR1 and CDR2: LNHDA and SQIVND (reference sequence). The V end lost 5 bases, the J end lost 5 bases, and 12 bases lay between the germline ends. This clone showed up just a few times. It was with 60 Vbeta and 13 Jbeta primers that the PCR ran. This table comes from immunoSEQ multiplex PCR, and its TCRdb copy is limited to in-frame clones, with some not included. This table has around 120,000 clones, about 79% appearing once. Sequencing used PBMCs. This clonotype originated in a man aged 50 to 60 in good health and CMV-seronegative. The chain has TRBV19 and TRBJ2-2, with D maybe TRBD1 (6 bases). CDR3 DNA sequence: TGTGCCAGTAGTTTAGGACAGAGTACCGGGGAGCTGTTTTTT. It encodes CASSLGQSTGELFF.